The subject of this entry is one T cell receptor (beta chain). Germline V gene lookup returns CDR1 MNHNY and CDR2 SVGAGI (reference sequence). Trimming removed 4 bases from V and 1 base from J, with 10 bases in between. The CDR3 covers 14 residues. These data originate in a study of blood T cell repertoires in COVID-19. For the study at large: Both acute and convalescent COVID-19 samples were obtained from the United States, Italy and Spain. Sample material is recorded as cDNA or gDNA derived from T cells, B-cell-depleted T cells, or PBMCs.

As handled by the study authors: Estimated nucleated cell counts came from reference gene primer amplification. Profiling relied on immunoSEQ multiplex PCR, and the TCRdb table lists in-frame clones only, not all of them. The DNA gave D and trimming, while V, J and clone size come from that table. The sample yields tens of thousands of clones, around 80% seen once. The sequence was obtained from a man in his fifties or sixties with acute or convalescent COVID-19. The source material was peripheral blood. The V and J genes are TRBV6-6 and TRBJ1-1; D is unresolved. CDR3 region: CASSSPAENTEAFF. CDR3 sequence (DNA): TGTGCCAGCAGTTCCCCCGCAGAGAACACTGAAGCTTTCTTT.